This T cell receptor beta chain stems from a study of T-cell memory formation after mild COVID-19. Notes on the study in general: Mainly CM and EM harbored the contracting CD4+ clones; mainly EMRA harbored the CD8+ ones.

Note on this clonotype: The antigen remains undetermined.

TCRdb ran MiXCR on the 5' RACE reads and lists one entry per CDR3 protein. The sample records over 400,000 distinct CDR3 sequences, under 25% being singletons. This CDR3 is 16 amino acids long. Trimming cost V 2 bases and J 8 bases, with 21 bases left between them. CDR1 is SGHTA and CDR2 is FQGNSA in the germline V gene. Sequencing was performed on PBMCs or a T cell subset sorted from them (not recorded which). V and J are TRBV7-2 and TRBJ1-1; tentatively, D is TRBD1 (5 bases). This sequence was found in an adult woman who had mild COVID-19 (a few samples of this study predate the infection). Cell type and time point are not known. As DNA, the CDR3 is TGTGCCAGCAGCTTAATCAACCCAGCCTTGAGGACAGAAGCTTTCTTT. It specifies CASSLINPALRTEAFF.